A selection of T cell receptor beta chains follows, all from one sample in a study of cytomegalovirus exposure and HLA in healthy donors. Only in-frame clones appear in the TCRdb table, and some are missing; sequencing was by immunoSEQ multiplex PCR. This table has about 200,000 clones, 85% to 90% appearing once. The specimen was PBMCs. All receptors derive from a woman between 18 and 29 years old in good health and CMV-seronegative. Each CDR3 is given with its conserved first and last residue. The D gene is left open where the match is weak. Rows give clone size only sometimes, using once, few, many, or a class for an expanded clone.

j_call | d_call | v_call | clone_size | cdr3_aa | cdr3_nt
TRBJ2-1 | TRBD2 | TRBV27 | - | CASGLAMNEQFF | TGTGCCAGCGGACTAGCGATGAATGAGCAGTTCTTC
TRBJ1-1 | - | TRBV5-1 | - | CASSRGTPERGFF | TGCGCCAGCAGCCGCGGGACGCCGGAAAGGGGTTTCTTT
TRBJ1-1 | TRBD1 | TRBV28 | - | CASKDREAFF | TGTGCCAGCAAGGACAGGGAAGCTTTCTTT
TRBJ1-1 | - | TRBV6-6 | few | CASSDSNNIPEAFF | TGTGCCAGCAGTGACTCGAATAACATACCTGAAGCTTTCTTT
TRBJ2-7 | TRBD2 | TRBV5-6 | medium-sized | CASSLGLAGSYEQYF | TGTGCCAGCAGCTTAGGACTAGCGGGATCCTACGAGCAGTACTTC
TRBJ2-1 | - | TRBV10-1 | - | CASSDRGSEQFF | TGCGCCAGCAGTGACCGGGGGAGTGAGCAGTTCTTC
TRBJ2-2 | TRBD2 | TRBV4-1 | - | CASSQEGLAGEDTGELFF | TGCGCCAGCAGCCAAGAGGGACTAGCGGGGGAGGACACCGGGGAGCTGTTTTTT
TRBJ1-1 | TRBD1 | TRBV11-1 | - | CASSLTGGYTEAFF | TGTGCCAGCAGCTTAACAGGGGGCTACACTGAAGCTTTCTTT
TRBJ2-7 | TRBD1 | TRBV5-6 | - | CASSPTGSYEQYF | TGTGCCAGCAGCCCGACAGGGTCCTACGAGCAGTACTTC
TRBJ2-3 | TRBD2 | TRBV30 | - | CAWSVGSGRDTQYF | TGTGCCTGGAGTGTGGGTAGCGGGAGGGATACGCAGTATTTT
TRBJ2-4 | - | TRBV9 | - | CASTEPSQLAKNIQYF | TGTGCCAGCACCGAACCTTCACAGCTAGCCAAAAACATTCAGTACTTC
TRBJ1-2 | TRBD1 | TRBV28 | once | CASRSGTGPYGYTF | TGTGCCAGCAGGTCCGGGACAGGACCCTATGGCTACACCTTC
TRBJ2-7 | TRBD1 | TRBV20-1 | - | CSAARGFEQYF | TGCAGTGCTGCCAGGGGGTTCGAGCAGTACTTC
TRBJ1-1 | - | TRBV15 | - | CATSRPAGNTEAFF | TGTGCCACCAGCAGACCGGCAGGAAACACTGAAGCTTTCTTT
TRBJ1-6 | - | TRBV2 | - | CASRGPVESPLHF | TGTGCCAGCAGGGGGCCGGTTGAATCACCCCTCCACTTT
TRBJ2-5 | TRBD2 | TRBV29-1 | - | CSGRLAGSETQYF | TGCAGCGGAAGACTAGCGGGGTCGGAGACCCAGTACTTC
TRBJ1-4 | - | TRBV30 | - | CAWSPQGLDEKLFF | TGTGCCTGGAGTCCGCAGGGACTCGATGAAAAACTGTTTTTT
TRBJ1-1 | - | TRBV12-5 | - | CASGLDTVNTEAFF | TGTGCTAGTGGTTTGGACACAGTGAACACTGAAGCTTTCTTT
TRBJ2-1 | - | TRBV27 | - | CASSYSYNEQFF | TGTGCCAGCAGTTACAGTTACAATGAGCAGTTCTTC
TRBJ2-7 | TRBD1 | TRBV28 | - | CASNEVGQGSYEQYF | TGTGCCAGCAACGAAGTCGGACAGGGTTCCTACGAGCAGTACTTC
TRBJ2-7 | TRBD1 | TRBV7-7 | once | CASSLERGGDRTYEQYF | TGTGCTAGCAGCTTAGAGAGGGGCGGGGACAGGACCTACGAGCAGTACTTC
TRBJ1-1 | - | TRBV6-5 | - | CASRTGPGRTEAFF | TGTGCCAGCAGAACCGGGCCAGGGAGGACTGAAGCTTTCTTT
TRBJ2-5 | TRBD1 | TRBV18 | - | CASSQNSGTGVSETQYF | TGTGCCAGCTCCCAAAATTCCGGGACAGGGGTGTCAGAGACCCAGTACTTC
TRBJ2-3 | - | TRBV5-4 | - | CASSLELAPTDTQYF | TGTGCCAGCAGCTTGGAGCTAGCGCCCACAGATACGCAGTATTTT
TRBJ2-1 | - | TRBV28 | - | CASSPYTRSYNEQFF | TGTGCCAGCAGTCCTTACACCCGCTCCTACAATGAGCAGTTCTTC
TRBJ1-1 | - | TRBV5-6 | - | CASTGVRLGTEAFF | TGTGCCAGCACCGGGGTGCGGTTGGGCACTGAAGCTTTCTTT
TRBJ2-3 | - | TRBV19 | - | CASKHLGRTDTQYF | TGTGCCAGTAAGCACTTGGGCCGCACAGATACGCAGTATTTT
TRBJ1-1 | - | TRBV5-6 | - | CASSLGADTEAFF | TGTGCCAGCAGCTTGGGAGCCGACACTGAAGCTTTCTTT
TRBJ2-7 | TRBD2 | TRBV7-9 | - | CASSPLGLAGSEQYF | TGTGCCAGCAGCCCACTGGGACTAGCGGGAAGCGAGCAGTACTTC
TRBJ1-1 | - | TRBV19 | few | CASSISSNTEAFF | TGTGCCAGTAGTATATCCAGTAACACTGAAGCTTTCTTT
TRBJ2-2 | - | TRBV27 | - | CASSPGTSNTGELFF | TGTGCCAGCAGTCCCGGGACTTCAAACACCGGGGAGCTGTTTTTT
TRBJ2-4 | TRBD2 | TRBV2 | - | CASSLTLGGDIQYF | TGTGCCAGCAGTCTGACACTGGGAGGGGACATTCAGTACTTC
TRBJ1-2 | - | TRBV4-1 | few | CASSQGDSYGYTF | TGCGCCAGCAGCCAAGGAGATAGCTATGGCTACACCTTC
TRBJ1-1 | - | TRBV5-1 | - | CASSLEGVNTEAFF | TGCGCCAGCAGCTTGGAGGGGGTGAACACTGAAGCTTTCTTT
TRBJ1-2 | - | TRBV6-1 | - | CASRSDGNLGYTF | TGTGCCAGCAGATCCGACGGGAACCTGGGCTACACCTTC
TRBJ2-6 | - | TRBV7-8 | - | CASTLGAGANVLTF | TGTGCCAGCACCTTGGGGGCCGGGGCCAACGTCCTGACTTTC
TRBJ2-1 | TRBD2 | TRBV4-1 | few | CASSPILAGGPFNEQFF | TGCGCCAGCAGCCCCATTTTAGCGGGAGGGCCGTTCAATGAGCAGTTCTTC
TRBJ1-2 | - | TRBV29-1 | - | CSVFFDGANYGYTF | TGCAGCGTCTTCTTTGACGGAGCTAACTATGGCTACACCTTC
TRBJ2-7 | TRBD1 | TRBV19 | - | CASSGQGWEQYF | TGTGCCAGTAGTGGACAGGGTTGGGAGCAGTACTTC
TRBJ2-5 | - | TRBV4-1 | - | CASSQRGGRETQYF | TGCGCCAGCAGCCAAAGAGGTGGGAGGGAGACCCAGTACTTC
TRBJ2-1 | TRBD1 | TRBV2 | - | CASSALGQGAYNEQFF | TGTGCCAGCAGTGCCTTAGGACAGGGGGCCTACAATGAGCAGTTCTTC